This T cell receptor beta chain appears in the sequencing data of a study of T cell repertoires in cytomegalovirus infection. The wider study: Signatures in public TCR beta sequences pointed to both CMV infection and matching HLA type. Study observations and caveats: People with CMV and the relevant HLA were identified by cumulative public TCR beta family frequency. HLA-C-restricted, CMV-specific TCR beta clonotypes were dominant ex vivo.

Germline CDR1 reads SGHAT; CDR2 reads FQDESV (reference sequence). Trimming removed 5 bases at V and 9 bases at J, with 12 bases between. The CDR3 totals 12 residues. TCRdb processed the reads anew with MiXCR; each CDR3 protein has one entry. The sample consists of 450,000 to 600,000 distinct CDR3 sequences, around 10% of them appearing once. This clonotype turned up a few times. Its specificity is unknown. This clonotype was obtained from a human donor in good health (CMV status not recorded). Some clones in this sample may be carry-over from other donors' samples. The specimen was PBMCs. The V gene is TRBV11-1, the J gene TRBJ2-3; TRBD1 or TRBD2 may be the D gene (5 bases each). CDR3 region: CASSVTGTTQYF. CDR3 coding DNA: TGTGCCAGCAGCGTAACCGGGACCACGCAGTATTTT.